The clone carrying this TCR beta chain has a handful of counts. V gave up 5 bases and J gave up 0 bases; unmatched junction bases: 4. The length of the CDR3 is 16 residues. Per germline, CDR1 MNHEY and CDR2 SVGEGT. Time point indicated: patch test 3, about 24 weeks after DPC sensitization. The treatment here: therapeutic diphenylcyclopropenone sensitization with weekly scalp DPC. This sample is drawn from a study of human T cells and chemical hapten exposure. TCRdb re-called the RACE reads through MiXCR, storing one row per CDR3 protein. The repertoire holds about 160,000 distinct CDR3 sequences, with 25% to 35% as singletons.

The V call is TRBV6-2 or TRBV6-3, the J call TRBJ2-4; TRBD2 matches 10 bases. The sequence derives from a woman aged 18-29 years with alopecia areata. Some clones in this sample may be carry-over from other donors' samples. The sequencing here drew on whole blood, taken in connection with sensitization to the hapten diphenylcyclopropenone (DPC). In DNA form, the CDR3 reads TGTGCCAGCAGTATTAGCGGGAGGACAGCCAAAAACATTCAGTACTTC. Translating gives CASSISGRTAKNIQYF.